Here is one TCR beta chain with its context. As yet, its antigen is unknown. The CDR3 has 14 amino acids. Germline lookup yields CDR1 MNHNS and CDR2 SASEGT. Trimming took 2 bases from V and 3 from J, leaving 11 bases between them. The data were obtained in a study of T cells in Graves' hyperthyroidism and ophthalmopathy. TCR beta CDR3 regions were amplified from RNA transcripts. In the first-round RT-PCR of the TCR CDR3, the HTBI primer set was used. TCRdb re-analysed the multiplex PCR reads in MiXCR, keeping a single row per CDR3 protein. The top ten hold approximately 35% of the sample, which has about 300,000 distinct CDR3 sequences, about 15% seen once. Findings and limits, study-wide: Also found in blood were most expanded thyroid clonotypes above 0.001.

This receptor was obtained from a man aged 25 to 45 with Graves' hyperthyroidism. Input material: blood. The genes are TRBV6-1 and TRBJ2-7; D not resolved. CDR3: CASSESSPDYEQYF. The DNA for the CDR3 is TGTGCCAGCAGTGAAAGTAGTCCGGACTACGAGCAGTACTTC.